A single sample is the source of the 32 T cell receptor beta chains below, sequenced in a study of T cells in Graves' hyperthyroidism and ophthalmopathy. The source material, RNA transcripts, was used to amplify TCR beta CDR3 regions. TCR CDR3 regions were first amplified by RT-PCR with HTBI primers. TCRdb reanalysed the multiplex PCR reads using MiXCR and keeps one entry per CDR3 protein. In the table there are roughly 500,000 distinct CDR3 sequences, 14% of which are singletons. What was sequenced was blood. The origin of the receptors is a woman aged 25 to 39 with Graves' hyperthyroidism that later progressed to Graves' ophthalmopathy.

The rearrangement joins TRBV9 to TRBJ2-1, with TRBD2 matching 14 bases. V lost 3 bases, J lost 8 bases, and 4 bases stayed unmatched. Germline loops: CDR1 SGDLS, CDR2 YYNGEE. The CDR3 contains 15 residues. For the CDR3, the DNA is TGTGCCAGCAGCGGGACTAGCGGGGGGATCGATGAGCAGTTCTTC. Protein: CASSGTSGGIDEQFF. The whole variable domain, remainder taken from reference TRBV9 and TRBJ2-1, is DSGVTQTPKHLITATGQRVTLRCSPRSGDLSVYWYQQSLDQGLQFLIQYYNGEERAKGNILERFSAQQFPDLHSELNLSSLELGDSALYFCASSGTSGGIDEQFFGPGTRLTVL.

As to this clonotype: A much more abundant neighbour one base away suggests this may be a read error. The gene calls are TRBV3-1 and TRBJ2-7; possibly TRBD2 for D (6 bases). Germline V gene data show CDR1 as LGHDT and CDR2 as YNNKEL (reference sequence). This CDR3 is built from 15 residues. CDR3 loop: CAGSRSGDFAYEQYF. The CDR3 nucleotides are TGTGCCGGCAGCCGCTCGGGGGACTTCGCCTACGAGCAGTACTTC.

This clonotype showed up many times. The rearrangement joins TRBV27 to TRBJ2-7; perhaps TRBD2 as D (5 bases). This CDR3 region has 12 residues. Germline V gene data show CDR1 as MNHEY and CDR2 as SMNVEV (reference sequence). The ends were cut back, 6 bases at V and 6 bases at J, with 12 bases in the middle. The CDR3 DNA reads as TGTGCCAGCAGGGGAGTTTATCGCGAGCAGTACTTC. Amino acids: CASRGVYREQYF.

This clonotype was recorded at least ten times. The V gene is TRBV5-5, the J gene TRBJ2-7; 11 positions match TRBD2. This CDR3 has 14 residues. Germline values: CDR1 SGHKS, CDR2 YYEKEE (reference sequence). J was trimmed by 3 bases and V by 5 bases; bases with no gene match: 4. CDR3 sequence (DNA): TGTGCCAGCAGACCCGGGACTAGCGGCTACGAGCAGTACTTC. Translating gives CASRPGTSGYEQYF.

As regards this clonotype: At one of its ends the junction is not consistent with the germline gene, which may arise from a read error. The chain couples TRBV7-2 to TRBJ2-7; D may be TRBD2 (6 bases). CDR1 and CDR2 (germline): SGHTA, FQGNSA. This CDR3 is built from 15 residues. This CDR3 reads CVSSPGPGLPHEQYF. The CDR3 DNA is TGTGTCAGCAGCCCGGGCCCGGGACTCCCCCACGAGCAGTACTTC.

This clonotype occurred many times. This chain joins TRBV12-3 or TRBV12-4 and TRBJ2-7; 7 positions match TRBD2. This CDR3 spans 15 amino acids. V trimming: 6 bases; J trimming: 0 bases; junction bases outside the gene matches: 8. The CDR3 bases are TGTGCCAGCAGCCTTTACCGGGACTACTCCTACGAGCAGTACTTC. It translates to CASSLYRDYSYEQYF.

This clonotype occurred many times. This chain joins TRBV27 and TRBJ1-6; possible D gene TRBD1, 6 bases. The CDR3 runs 15 residues. Germline CDR1 MNHEY, CDR2 SMNVEV (reference sequence). With 4 bases removed from V and 2 bases from J, the gap between germline ends came to 9 bases. CDR3 sequence (DNA): TGTGCCAGCAGTTGGGACAAGGCCTATAATTCACCCCTCCACTTT. Translating gives CASSWDKAYNSPLHF.

This clonotype was picked up many times. The gene calls are TRBV19 and TRBJ1-3; 7 nucleotides align to TRBD1. CDR3 size: 15 residues. Germline lookup yields CDR1 LNHDA and CDR2 SQIVND (reference sequence). Unmatched junction bases numbered 6, after V lost 5 bases and J lost 2 bases. The CDR3 protein is CASSVDTGAGNTIYF. The CDR3 nucleotides read TGTGCCAGTAGTGTCGATACAGGGGCTGGAAACACCATATATTTT.

This clonotype appeared many times. One base away lies a much larger clone, so this may be a sequencing read error. The V call is TRBV11-2, the J call TRBJ2-2; D unclear. Germline CDR1 SGHAT, CDR2 FQNNGV. V lost 6 bases and J 4 bases, leaving 3 bases between the germline ends. CDR3 size: 11 residues. The CDR3 protein is CASRSTGELFF. The CDR3 coding sequence is TGTGCCAGCAGATCCACCGGGGAGCTGTTTTTT.

This clonotype was recorded once. A read error may explain this, as a much larger clone is one base away. V gene TRBV2 combines with J gene TRBJ2-1, with D perhaps matching TRBD2 (5 bases). Trimming cost V 3 bases and J 15 bases, with 15 bases left between them. The CDR3 runs to 12 residues. Per the germline V gene, CDR1 is SNHLY and CDR2 is FYNNEI. The CDR3 DNA reads TGTGCCAGCAGTGAGGACTCCTCTATGGGGTTCTTC. This sequence encodes CASSEDSSMGFF.

This clonotype was picked up many times. The genes are TRBV2 and TRBJ2-7, with D possibly TRBD1 on 5 matching bases. The CDR3 extends over 14 amino acids. Germline V gene sequence: CDR1 SNHLY, CDR2 FYNNEI. Trimming pared 4 bases from V and 5 bases from J, leaving 15 bases between. CDR3 residues: CASSVQALGHEQYF. As DNA, the CDR3 is TGTGCCAGCAGTGTACAGGCGCTCGGACACGAGCAGTACTTC. The full variable domain, its missing parts supplied by reference TRBV2 and TRBJ2-7, is EPEVTQTPSHQVTQMGQEVILRCVPISNHLYFYWYRQILGQKVEFLVSFYNNEISEKSEIFDDQFSVERPDGSNFTLKIRSTKLEDSAMYFCASSVQALGHEQYFGPGTRLTVT.

This clonotype came up many times. CDR3 loop: CASSGFTDTQYF. The CDR3 bases are TGTGCCAGCAGTGGGTTCACAGATACGCAGTATTTT. The chain combines TRBV28 with TRBJ2-3; no reliable D call. This CDR3 region has 12 residues. The V and J ends lost 5 bases and 2 bases respectively, with 5 bases between them. CDR1 is MDHEN, CDR2 SYDVKM, per germline.

The sample holds many counts of this clonotype. J is TRBJ1-5 and V is TRBV3-1, with unresolved D. This CDR3 region has 18 residues. The germline V and J ends were trimmed by 0 bases and 5 bases, with 20 bases remaining between them. Per germline, CDR1 LGHDT and CDR2 YNNKEL (reference sequence). The CDR3 bases are TGTGCCAGCAGCCAAGACAGACCCTACACATTTAGATATCAGCCCCAGCATTTT. It yields the protein CASSQDRPYTFRYQPQHF. The variable domain in full, completed from reference TRBV3-1 and TRBJ1-5, reads DTAVSQTPKYLVTQMGNDKSIKCEQNLGHDTMYWYKQDSKKFLKIMFSYNNKELIINETVPNRFSPKSPDKAHLNLHINSLELGDSAVYFCASSQDRPYTFRYQPQHFGDGTRLSIL.

This clonotype turned up a few times. The chain couples TRBV14 to TRBJ2-2; D is unresolved. Germline assignment: CDR1 SGHDN and CDR2 FVKESK. The CDR3 totals 15 residues. With 1 base removed from V and 6 bases from J, the gap between germline ends came to 12 bases. In DNA, the CDR3 is TGTGCCAGCAGCCAAGTAGCTGGCCGAGCCGGGGAGCTGTTTTTT. Its translation: CASSQVAGRAGELFF.

The sample holds many counts of this clonotype. This chain uses TRBV29-1 with TRBJ2-1; 12 bases are a match to TRBD2. Germline V gives CDR1 SQVTM, CDR2 ANQGSEA. J lost 0 bases, V lost 6 bases, and 3 bases had no gene match. The CDR3 loop spans 15 amino acids. This CDR3 is CSVATSGSSYNEQFF. CDR3 DNA: TGCAGCGTCGCGACTAGCGGGAGCTCCTACAATGAGCAGTTCTTC.

V and J are TRBV3-1 and TRBJ1-5; no reliable D call. The V and J ends lost 4 bases and 3 bases respectively, with 10 bases between them. The CDR3 extends over 14 amino acids. CDR1 is LGHDT, CDR2 YNNKEL, per germline (reference sequence). The CDR3 reads CASSLYETNQPQHF. CDR3 bases: TGTGCCAGCAGCCTTTACGAAACCAATCAGCCCCAGCATTTT.

V gene TRBV5-1 combines with J gene TRBJ2-3, with D possibly TRBD1 on 5 matching bases. V lost 1 base, J lost 6 bases, and 12 bases lay in between. The CDR3 is made up of 14 amino acids. The germline CDR1 and CDR2 sequences are SGHRS and YFSETQ. This chain's CDR3 is CASSLNKGRDTQYF. Here the CDR3 DNA reads TGCGCCAGCAGCTTGAATAAGGGGCGGGATACGCAGTATTTT.

The chain employs TRBV30 and TRBJ2-7; TRBD2 matches 8 bases. In germline, CDR1 is GTSNPN, CDR2 SVGIG (reference sequence). V lost 8 bases and J lost 0; bases outside the gene matches: 12. This CDR3 contains 15 residues. The CDR3 region is CAGRLREGGSYEQYF. CDR3 DNA: TGTGCCGGGCGGCTCCGGGAGGGCGGCTCCTACGAGCAGTACTTC.

The rearrangement uses TRBV20-1 and TRBJ2-1; TRBD1 is a possible D gene (5 bases). The CDR3 has 15 amino acids. The V end was cut by 3 bases, the J end by 3 bases, with 15 bases between. Germline CDR1 and CDR2: DFQATT and SNEGSKA (reference sequence). The CDR3 reads CSARPFRQNYNEQFF. CDR3 DNA sequence: TGCAGTGCTAGGCCCTTTAGACAGAACTACAATGAGCAGTTCTTC.

This clonotype has ten or more counts. The chain couples TRBV20-1 to TRBJ1-6; TRBD1 is a possible D gene (5 bases). CDR1 DFQATT and CDR2 SNEGSKA come from the germline V gene (reference sequence). The CDR3 has 14 amino acids. Deletions cut 3 bases from V and 5 bases from J, with 11 bases between. CDR3 coding DNA: TGCAGTGCTAGTTCCGTGGGGGATAATTCACCCCTCCACTTT. As protein: CSASSVGDNSPLHF.

A few counts support this clonotype. This sequence joins TRBV7-9 and TRBJ2-7; TRBD2 is a possible D gene (6 bases). V was trimmed by 5 bases and J by 3 bases, leaving 17 bases between them. Germline CDR1 reads SEHNR; CDR2 reads FQNEAQ (reference sequence). This CDR3 comprises 15 residues. The CDR3 sequence is CASSPGVYPNYEQYF. The CDR3 bases are TGTGCCAGCAGCCCGGGGGTGTACCCAAACTACGAGCAGTACTTC.

The gene calls are TRBV4-2 and TRBJ2-5; weak D call: TRBD1 (5 bases). This CDR3 spans 13 amino acids. The germline CDR1 and CDR2 sequences are LGHNA and YNFKEQ. V dropped 2 bases and J dropped 5 bases, with 9 bases sitting between them. CDR3 residues: CASSQQGMETQYF. CDR3 DNA: TGTGCCAGCAGCCAACAGGGAATGGAGACCCAGTACTTC.

This clonotype was counted ten times or more. The chain couples TRBV15 to TRBJ2-5; D may be TRBD1 (6 bases). Germline lookup yields CDR1 LNHNV and CDR2 YYDKDF (reference sequence). CDR3 size: 13 residues. Trimming shortened V by 5 bases and J by 3 bases, and 10 bases separated the two germline ends. This chain's CDR3 is CATSSGDKETQYF. In DNA form, the CDR3 reads TGTGCCACCAGCTCAGGGGATAAAGAGACCCAGTACTTC.

Note on this clonotype: At one end, the junction sequence differs from germline, possibly due to a read error. The chain links TRBV6-1 to TRBJ1-5; D gene uncertain. CDR3 length: 14 amino acids. In germline, CDR1 is MNHNS, CDR2 SASEGT. This chain's CDR3 is CASRRALGNQPRHF. For the CDR3, the DNA is TGTGCCAGCAGACGTGCTTTAGGCAATCAGCCCCGGCATTTT.

This clonotype was seen ten or more times. This chain uses TRBV12-3 or TRBV12-4 with TRBJ1-5; 9 bases fit TRBD1. Trimming at V came to 4 bases and at J to 4 bases, leaving 5 bases not matched to a gene. The CDR3 runs to 15 residues. CDR3 sequence (DNA): TGTGCCAGCAGTTACCGGGACAGGGCTAATCAGCCCCAGCATTTT. Residues: CASSYRDRANQPQHF.

This clonotype occurred many times. The chain recombines TRBV27 with TRBJ2-3, with D tentatively TRBD1 or TRBD2 (6 bases each). The CDR3 has 15 residues. V was shortened by 6 bases and J by 6 bases, with 19 bases between the two germline ends. Germline-derived CDR1 and CDR2 are MNHEY and SMNVEV (reference sequence). CDR3 coding DNA: TGTGCCAGCAGCCCTACAGGGAGGCGGAGTGATACGCAGTATTTT. Translating it yields CASSPTGRRSDTQYF.

This clonotype has at least ten counts. The genes are TRBV11-3 and TRBJ2-7, with D possibly matching TRBD1 (5 bases). The CDR3 loop spans 13 amino acids. The germline V and J ends were trimmed by 1 base and 4 bases, with 8 bases remaining between them. CDR1 is SGHNT, CDR2 YENEEA, per germline. CDR3 nucleotide sequence: TGTGCCAGCAGCTTAGCACAGGAATACGAGCAGTACTTC. It yields the protein CASSLAQEYEQYF. The whole variable domain, remainder taken from reference TRBV11-3 and TRBJ2-7, is EAGVVQSPRYKIIEKKQPVAFWCNPISGHNTLYWYLQNLGQGPELLIRYENEEAVDDSQLPKDRFSAERLKGVDSTLKIQPAELGDSAVYLCASSLAQEYEQYFGPGTRLTVT.

This clonotype was seen at least ten times. The CDR3 sequence is CSVDFTDSRTQYF. In DNA, the CDR3 is TGCAGCGTTGATTTTACGGACTCGCGGACCCAGTACTTC. The chain is built from TRBV29-1 and TRBJ2-5; D is possibly TRBD2 (5 bases). V was clipped by 3 bases and J by 7 bases, with 15 bases between them. This CDR3 contains 13 residues. Germline loops: CDR1 SQVTM, CDR2 ANQGSEA.

This clonotype was counted between two and nine times. One end of the junction is discordant with germline, which a read error may explain. The chain joins TRBV7-7 to TRBJ2-1, with D uncertain. Germline V gene data show CDR1 as SSHAT and CDR2 as FNYEAQ (reference sequence). This CDR3 has 14 amino acids. CDR3 protein: CASSLSSLHDEQFF. CDR3 DNA sequence: TGTGCTAGCAGCTTAAGTTCCCTTCATGATGAGCAGTTCTTC.

This clonotype came up many times. The chain links TRBV2 to TRBJ2-1, with 9 bases that match TRBD2. Germline CDR1 SNHLY, CDR2 FYNNEI. CDR3 size: 15 residues. V shed 9 bases and J 0 bases; nucleotides not matched to a gene: 6. This CDR3 reads CASPNSGSSYNEQFF. Here the CDR3 DNA reads TGTGCCAGTCCTAATAGCGGGAGCTCCTACAATGAGCAGTTCTTC.

The chain joins TRBV2 to TRBJ1-1; possibly TRBD1 for D (5 bases). V was clipped by 6 bases and J by 0 bases, with 14 bases between them. Germline CDR1 is SNHLY and CDR2 is FYNNEI. The CDR3 has 15 residues. This CDR3 reads CASSGGIGVNTEAFF. The CDR3 DNA reads as TGTGCCAGCAGCGGAGGGATAGGGGTGAACACTGAAGCTTTCTTT.

This clonotype was detected ten times or more. This chain connects TRBV4-1 to TRBJ1-2, with D possibly being TRBD1 (6 bases). The CDR3 runs to 16 residues. CDR1 is MGHRA, CDR2 YSYEKL, per germline. V dropped 4 bases and J dropped 7 bases, with 22 bases sitting between them. CDR3 in DNA: TGCGCCAGCAGCCTCGAACAGGGAGACCATTTCGCTGGCTACACCTTC. As protein: CASSLEQGDHFAGYTF.